What follows is one TCR beta chain and its context. V was pared by 0 bases and J by 4 bases, with 8 bases of the junction left unmatched. CDR1 and CDR2 from the germline V gene are SGDLS and YYNGEE. This CDR3 comprises 18 residues. This sample was taken from a study of control samples from healthy donors and cancer patients. The method was immunoSEQ multiplex PCR; TCRdb's version includes in-frame clones alone and lacks a portion of them. The sample records 80,000 to 100,000 clones, about 86% being singletons. This chain uses TRBV9 with TRBJ2-2; TRBD2 aligns across 11 bases. Sequencing was done on a sample of blood. This clonotype originated in a young man in good health. CDR3 in amino acids: CASSVDLRGLAVTGELFF. CDR3 DNA: TGTGCCAGCAGCGTAGATCTTAGGGGACTAGCGGTCACCGGGGAGCTGTTTTTT.